This T cell receptor (beta chain) was profiled in a study of CD8 T cells in ankylosing spondylitis. Findings of the study overall: A TCR beta motif of several highly homologous variants seemed to mark ankylosing spondylitis blood.

5'-RACE, quantitative and with molecular barcodes, yielded the TCR beta libraries. One entry per CDR3 protein results from TCRdb running MiXCR on the 5' RACE reads. The table has a few hundred thousand distinct CDR3 sequences, about 20% seen once; the top ten hold about 17%. Details on this clonotype: Its antigen is undetermined.

The CDR3 covers 14 residues. Germline lookup yields CDR1 SGDLS and CDR2 YYNGEE. V trimming: 3 bases; J trimming: 5 bases; junction bases outside the gene matches: 3. Sequencing was performed on blood, either unsorted or a sorted T cell fraction (not recorded which). The V call is TRBV9, the J call TRBJ1-1, with 11 nucleotides matching TRBD1. The source of this sequence is a male donor with ankylosing spondylitis. The CDR3 nucleotides read TGTGCCAGCAGCGGAGGGACAGGGGGGACTGAAGCTTTCTTT. It is translated as CASSGGTGGTEAFF.